This TCR beta chain was identified during a study of T-cell reconstitution after alpha-beta-depleted transplantation in children. General observations from the study: The main origin of T-cell counts and diversity one year after transplant was newly produced T cells. Expanded graft clones numbering several hundred reportedly gave rise to alpha-beta T cells about two months after transplant.

In the case of this clonotype: Its antigen is unknown.

Preparation of the TCRbeta library was carried out with unique molecular identifiers. TCRdb re-derived calls from the PCR reads in MiXCR, one entry per CDR3 protein. The sample lists fewer than 550,000 distinct CDR3 sequences, more than 9% seen once, with about 2.1% in the top ten. J gave up 3 bases and V 2 bases, and 4 bases lay outside the gene matches. This CDR3 spans 14 amino acids. Germline assignment: CDR1 SGHRS and CDR2 YFSETQ. This sequence originates from a child aged 2 to 15 with inherited bone marrow failure, due to receive a stem cell transplant. The rearrangement links TRBV5-1 to TRBJ2-7; 8 nucleotides line up with TRBD1. The material sequenced was PBMCs, taken before TCRalphabeta/CD19-depleted stem cell transplant. The CDR3 here is CASSFGQGYYEQYF. In DNA form, the CDR3 reads TGCGCCAGCAGCTTCGGACAGGGATACTACGAGCAGTACTTC.